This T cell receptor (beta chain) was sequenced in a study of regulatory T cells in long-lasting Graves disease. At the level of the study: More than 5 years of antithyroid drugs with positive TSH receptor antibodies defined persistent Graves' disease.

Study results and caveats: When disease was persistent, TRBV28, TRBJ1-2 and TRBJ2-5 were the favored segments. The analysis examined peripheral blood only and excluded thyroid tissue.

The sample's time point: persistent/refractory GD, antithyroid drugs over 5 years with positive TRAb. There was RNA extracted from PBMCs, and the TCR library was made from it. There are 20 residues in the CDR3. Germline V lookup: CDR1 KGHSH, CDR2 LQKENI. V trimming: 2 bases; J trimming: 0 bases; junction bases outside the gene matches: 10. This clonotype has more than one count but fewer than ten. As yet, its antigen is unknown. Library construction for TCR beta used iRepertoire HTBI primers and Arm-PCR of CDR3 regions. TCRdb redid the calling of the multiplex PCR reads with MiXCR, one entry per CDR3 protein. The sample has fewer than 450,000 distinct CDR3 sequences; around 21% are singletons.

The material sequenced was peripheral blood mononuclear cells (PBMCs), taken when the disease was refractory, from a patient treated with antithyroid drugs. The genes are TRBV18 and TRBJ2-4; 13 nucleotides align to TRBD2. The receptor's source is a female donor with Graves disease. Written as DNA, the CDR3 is TGTGCCAGCTCACCAGGGACTAGCGGGAAAAATAAACTAGCCAAAAACATTCAGTACTTC. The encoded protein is CASSPGTSGKNKLAKNIQYF.